Given below is one T cell receptor (beta chain) in context. The antigen is not known. TCRdb's table, derived via immunoSEQ multiplex PCR, lists solely in-frame clones and lacks some. The sample has fewer than 250,000 clones, about 87% seen once. These data come from a study of cytomegalovirus exposure and HLA in healthy donors. Findings and limits, study-wide: Specific recognition of CMV antigens was confirmed in vitro for a few chains (all CMV-associated). According to the study, around 180 TCR beta chains were cytomegalovirus-associated.

A roughly 120-subject validation cohort, separate from the 666-subject first cohort, supplied the donors. CDR1 and CDR2 (germline): MNHEY, SVGAGI. The CDR3 is 13 residues long. V dropped 6 bases and J dropped 3; count of bases not matched to a gene: 5. The source material was PBMCs. This rearrangement joins TRBV6-5 to TRBJ2-7, with 7 nucleotides matching TRBD1. The TCR sequence derives from a young man in good health and CMV-seronegative. The CDR3 reads CASSWGQNYEQYF. The DNA for the CDR3 is TGTGCCAGCAGCTGGGGACAGAACTACGAGCAGTACTTC.